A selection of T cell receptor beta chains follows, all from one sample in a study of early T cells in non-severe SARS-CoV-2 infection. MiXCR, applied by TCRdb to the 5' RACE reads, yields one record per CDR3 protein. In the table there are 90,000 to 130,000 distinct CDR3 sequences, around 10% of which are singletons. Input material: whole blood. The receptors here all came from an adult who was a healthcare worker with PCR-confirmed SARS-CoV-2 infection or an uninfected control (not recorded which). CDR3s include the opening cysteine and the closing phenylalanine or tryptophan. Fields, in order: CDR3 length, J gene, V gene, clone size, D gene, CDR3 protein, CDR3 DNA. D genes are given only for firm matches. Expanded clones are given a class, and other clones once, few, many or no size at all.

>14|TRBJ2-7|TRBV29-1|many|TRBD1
CSVVRQGISYEQYF
TGCAGCGTCGTCAGACAGGGGATCTCCTACGAGCAGTACTTC
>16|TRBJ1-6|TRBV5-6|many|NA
CASSLDGGRTIGPLHF
TGTGCCAGCAGCTTGGATGGGGGGCGGACAATAGGACCCCTCCACTTT
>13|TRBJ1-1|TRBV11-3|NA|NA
CASSLLRGTEAFF
TGTGCCAGCAGCTTATTAAGAGGGACTGAAGCTTTCTTT
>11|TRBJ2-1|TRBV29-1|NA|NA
CSVDRGGQQFF
TGCAGCGTTGATCGGGGAGGACAGCAGTTCTTC
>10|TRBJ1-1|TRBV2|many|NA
CASEVTEAFF
TGTGCCAGCGAAGTCACTGAAGCTTTCTTT
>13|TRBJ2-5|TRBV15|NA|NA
CATSSLGPETQYF
TGTGCCACCAGCAGTCTAGGGCCGGAGACCCAGTACTTC
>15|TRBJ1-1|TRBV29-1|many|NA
CSVEGFGKEGTEAFF
TGCAGCGTTGAGGGATTTGGGAAGGAGGGCACTGAAGCTTTCTTT
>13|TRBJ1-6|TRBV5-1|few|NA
CASSFEGSSPLHF
TGCGCCAGCAGCTTTGAGGGTAGTTCACCCCTCCACTTT
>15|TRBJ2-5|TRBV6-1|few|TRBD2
CASSEVTSGQETQYF
TGTGCCAGCAGTGAGGTGACTAGCGGGCAAGAGACCCAGTACTTC
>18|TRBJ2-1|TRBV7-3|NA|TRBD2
CASSLNPASSGKGNEQFF
TGTGCCAGCAGCTTAAACCCGGCCTCTAGCGGGAAGGGGAATGAGCAGTTCTTC
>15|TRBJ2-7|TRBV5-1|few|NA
CASSLSGPGIYEQYF
TGCGCCAGCAGCTTGTCAGGCCCAGGGATCTACGAGCAGTACTTC
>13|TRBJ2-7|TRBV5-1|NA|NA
CASSLRGADEQYF
TGCGCCAGCAGCTTGAGGGGGGCAGACGAGCAGTACTTC
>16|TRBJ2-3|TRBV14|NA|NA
CASSQGLAKYTDTQYF
TGTGCCAGCAGCCAAGGCCTAGCGAAATACACAGATACGCAGTATTTT
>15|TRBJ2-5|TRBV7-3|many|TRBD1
CASSTTGAQQETQYF
TGTGCCAGCAGCACGACAGGGGCACAACAAGAGACCCAGTACTTC
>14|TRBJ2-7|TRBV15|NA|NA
CATSTSDRAYEQYF
TGTGCCACCAGCACGTCTGACCGTGCCTACGAGCAGTACTTC
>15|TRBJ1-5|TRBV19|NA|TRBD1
CASRQGREGNQPQHF
TGTGCCAGTAGACAGGGGCGGGAGGGCAATCAGCCCCAGCATTTT